This T cell receptor (beta chain) was recovered during a study of CD8+ T cells in alopecia areata. Study as a whole: Oral tofacitinib, 5 to 10 mg twice daily, was given in an open-label trial. Tofacitinib ran 6 to 18 months, followed by 6 months off drug. Overall study findings and caveats: In scalp, tofacitinib significantly decreased clonality and expanded CD8+ clones among the top 100. Normal scalp showed lower clonality than lesional scalp, especially alopecia totalis/universalis.

Documented treatment: oral pan-JAK inhibitor, 5-10 mg twice daily. In the case of this clone: Its antigen remains unknown.

Extracted from the samples, RNA was reverse transcribed into cDNA to serve as the sequencing template. Produced via immunoSEQ multiplex PCR; TCRdb's table is partial and in-frame only. The sample lists around 120,000 clones, about 61% occurring once. Material: CD8+ T cells sorted from blood, obtained at week 4, from a patient treated with tofacitinib. The sequence was obtained from a human donor with alopecia areata.

The CDR3 reads CASSLTVGRHEQYF. The CDR3 DNA reads TGTGCCAGCAGCTTGACGGTGGGGCGTCACGAGCAGTACTTC. This chain joins TRBV5-6 and TRBJ2-7; D might be TRBD1 (5 bases). The CDR3 length is 14 residues. Trimming cost V 1 base and J 5 bases, with 13 bases left between them. Per the germline V gene, CDR1 is SGHDT and CDR2 is YYEEEE.